The text below deals with one TCR beta chain. Its antigen is unknown. Sample-barcoded 5' priming and a J-beta primer mix drove a second PCR of roughly 6 to 12 cycles. Every single cDNA molecule received a tag from a template-switch adaptor with 12 random nucleotides. Every sample gave at least 3 million paired-end reads containing CDR3. TCRdb fed the 5' RACE reads into MiXCR, producing one record per CDR3 protein. This table holds around 1.5 million distinct CDR3 sequences, 35% to 45% found once. The sample comes from a study of blood T cells in healthy people across ages. Overall study results and limits: Donors of long life had a larger count of naive CD4+ cells and greater diversity than aged donors.

This CDR3 is 15 amino acids long. The trim removed 5 bases at V and 10 bases at J, leaving 13 bases unmatched. CDR1 and CDR2 (germline): MNHNY, SVGAGI (reference sequence). Samples each yielded at least 6 micrograms of total RNA. The chain is built from TRBV6-6 and TRBJ2-1; TRBD2 matches at 8 bases. The TCR comes from a young woman in good health. The sample comprised blood. The CDR3 loop is CASSSSFGGAGEQFF. CDR3 bases: TGTGCCAGCAGTAGTTCCTTCGGGGGGGCGGGAGAGCAGTTCTTC.